Below, one T cell receptor (beta chain) is given with its context. Antigen specificity is unknown. The CDR3 has 14 residues. Germline CDR1 reads DFQATT; CDR2 reads SNEGSKA (reference sequence). V was clipped by 5 bases and J by 0 bases, with 12 bases between them. These data are taken from a study of identical twins. Broader study findings: Carriage of fewer insertions was seen in abundant cord blood beta clonotypes, whereas memory repertoires showed none.

A single record per CDR3 protein comes from TCRdb applying MiXCR to the 5' RACE reads. The repertoire holds approximately 890,000 distinct CDR3 sequences, more than 9% seen once, with around 1.6% in the top ten. These same data were also listed under a study on yellow fever vaccine responses in identical twins.

The specimen was PBMCs. V usage is TRBV20-1 and J usage is TRBJ2-3; D gene unclear. This TCR was sampled from a woman aged 18 to 35 in good health. The CDR3 protein is CSAYGLDSTDTQYF. The CDR3 bases are TGCAGTGCTTACGGGTTAGATAGCACAGATACGCAGTATTTT.